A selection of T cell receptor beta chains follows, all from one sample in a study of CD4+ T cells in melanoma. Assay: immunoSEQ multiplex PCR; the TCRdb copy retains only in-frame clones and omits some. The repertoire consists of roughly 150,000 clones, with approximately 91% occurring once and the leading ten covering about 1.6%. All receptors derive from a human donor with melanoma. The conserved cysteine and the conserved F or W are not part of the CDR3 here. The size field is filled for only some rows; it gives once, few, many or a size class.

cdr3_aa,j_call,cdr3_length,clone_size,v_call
ASSPTQGDSPLH,TRBJ1-6,12,NA,TRBV18
ASYQGANTEAF,TRBJ1-1,11,NA,TRBV6-6
ASRPGQGQHGYT,TRBJ1-2,12,NA,TRBV6-5
ASSPRQGAGQPQH,TRBJ1-5,13,NA,TRBV19
ASSLGTSGWQPQH,TRBJ1-5,13,NA,TRBV5-1
ASSLGQGNDEQF,TRBJ2-1,12,NA,TRBV18
AGNSLPGEKLF,TRBJ1-4,11,NA,TRBV10-3
ASSESTPGPYEQY,TRBJ2-7,13,NA,TRBV6-1
ASSPINREQGYEQY,TRBJ2-7,14,NA,TRBV11-2
ASSTVESYGYT,TRBJ1-2,11,NA,TRBV7-9
ASRPDGMSYEQY,TRBJ2-7,12,NA,TRBV7-2
ASSFGDPGTQETQY,TRBJ2-5,14,NA,TRBV19
ASSLAFSWVGAELF,TRBJ1-4,14,NA,TRBV5-1
ASSRTGGGSEAF,TRBJ1-1,12,few,TRBV5-1
ASSRWSTGNTIY,TRBJ1-3,12,NA,TRBV4-1
ASSSAGGSGYT,TRBJ1-2,11,NA,TRBV5-4
ASSRGPGQKLF,TRBJ1-4,11,NA,TRBV7-3